A selection of T cell receptor beta chains follows, all from one sample in a study of cytomegalovirus exposure and HLA in healthy donors. Method: immunoSEQ multiplex PCR; TCRdb's copy keeps in-frame clones and lacks some. The top ten hold around 15% of the sample, which has 200,000 to 250,000 clones, roughly 80% seen once. The sample taken for sequencing was PBMCs. These receptor sequences come from a man aged 35 to 55 in good health and CMV-seronegative. Each CDR3 is given with its conserved first and last residue. Each record gives: V gene, D gene, J gene, clone size, CDR3 DNA, CDR3 protein. The D gene is left open where the match is weak. Rows give clone size only sometimes, using once, few, many, or a class for an expanded clone.

V gene: TRBV11-2
D gene: TRBD2
J gene: TRBJ2-1
clone size: NA
CDR3 DNA: TGTGCCAGCAGCTTAGGGGACTACCTTTCCTACAATGAGCAGTTCTTC
CDR3 protein: CASSLGDYLSYNEQFF

V gene: TRBV5-1
D gene: NA
J gene: TRBJ2-7
clone size: NA
CDR3 DNA: TGCGCCAGCAGCTTGACAGGGTATTTCCTCTACGAGCAGTGCTTC
CDR3 protein: CASSLTGYFLYEQCF

V gene: TRBV5-8
D gene: TRBD2
J gene: TRBJ2-1
clone size: NA
CDR3 DNA: TGTGCCAGCAGCTTGTTTTGGCGGGGGGCGTGCAATGAGCAGTTCTTC
CDR3 protein: CASSLFWRGACNEQFF

V gene: TRBV7-9
D gene: NA
J gene: TRBJ1-2
clone size: once
CDR3 DNA: TGTGCCAGCACAGGGGAGACTTTAGCTAACTATGGCTACACCTTC
CDR3 protein: CASTGETLANYGYTF

V gene: TRBV5-1
D gene: TRBD2
J gene: TRBJ2-5
clone size: NA
CDR3 DNA: TGCGCCAGCAGCTCGGTAGGGACTAGCGGACCAGGGGAGACCCAGTACTTC
CDR3 protein: CASSSVGTSGPGETQYF

V gene: TRBV6-6
D gene: TRBD1
J gene: TRBJ2-7
clone size: NA
CDR3 DNA: TGTGCCAGCAGTTCATCCGGACAGGGGCCGGGCCAGTACTTC
CDR3 protein: CASSSSGQGPGQYF

V gene: TRBV14
D gene: NA
J gene: TRBJ2-1
clone size: once
CDR3 DNA: TGTGCCAGCAGCCAAGCTTTGAGAGGGGAGCAGTTCTTC
CDR3 protein: CASSQALRGEQFF

V gene: TRBV29-1
D gene: TRBD2
J gene: TRBJ2-2
clone size: few
CDR3 DNA: TGCAGCGGTTACATACGGACTAGCGGGGCCACCGGGGAGCTGTTTTTT
CDR3 protein: CSGYIRTSGATGELFF

V gene: TRBV9
D gene: NA
J gene: TRBJ2-2
clone size: NA
CDR3 DNA: TGTGCCAGCAGCCGGTCAGGGGGGCTAGACACCGGGGAGCTGTTTTTT
CDR3 protein: CASSRSGGLDTGELFF

V gene: TRBV2
D gene: NA
J gene: TRBJ2-5
clone size: NA
CDR3 DNA: TGTGCCAGCAGTGAAGTGGGTGAGGGTAGCACCCAGTACTTC
CDR3 protein: CASSEVGEGSTQYF

V gene: TRBV27
D gene: NA
J gene: TRBJ2-7
clone size: once
CDR3 DNA: TGTGCCAGCAGTCCGGGAAGGTACGAGCAGTACTTC
CDR3 protein: CASSPGRYEQYF

V gene: TRBV5-4
D gene: NA
J gene: TRBJ2-6
clone size: NA
CDR3 DNA: TGTGCCAGCAGCTCGACTTTCTTCGGGGCCAACGTCCTGACTTTC
CDR3 protein: CASSSTFFGANVLTF

V gene: TRBV6-6
D gene: NA
J gene: TRBJ1-1
clone size: few
CDR3 DNA: TGTGCCAGCAGTTACACGCGGTTGGGCACTGAAGCTTTCTTT
CDR3 protein: CASSYTRLGTEAFF

V gene: TRBV7-9
D gene: TRBD1
J gene: TRBJ1-1
clone size: NA
CDR3 DNA: TGTGCCAGCAGCTTAGTTGTGGGACAGGGAGGCACTGAAGCTTTCTTT
CDR3 protein: CASSLVVGQGGTEAFF

V gene: TRBV27
D gene: TRBD1
J gene: TRBJ2-4
clone size: few
CDR3 DNA: TGTGCCAGCCGGACAGGGGGCGTGAACATTCAGTACTTC
CDR3 protein: CASRTGGVNIQYF

V gene: TRBV9
D gene: TRBD1
J gene: TRBJ2-6
clone size: NA
CDR3 DNA: TGTGCCAGCAGCGGACAGGGCGGATCTGGGGCCAACGTCCTGACTTTC
CDR3 protein: CASSGQGGSGANVLTF

V gene: TRBV6-5
D gene: TRBD2
J gene: TRBJ2-5
clone size: NA
CDR3 DNA: TGTGCCAGCAGCTGGGGACTAGCGGGGGGGGAGACCCAGTACTTC
CDR3 protein: CASSWGLAGGETQYF

V gene: TRBV28
D gene: NA
J gene: TRBJ2-1
clone size: NA
CDR3 DNA: TGTGCCAGCAGTTTATTGCGGTACAATGAGCAGTTCTTC
CDR3 protein: CASSLLRYNEQFF

V gene: TRBV2
D gene: NA
J gene: TRBJ1-2
clone size: NA
CDR3 DNA: TGTGCCAGCAGTGAAAGGGGCTTGGTAAGGGGCGGTGGCTACACCTTC
CDR3 protein: CASSERGLVRGGGYTF

V gene: TRBV7-9
D gene: TRBD2
J gene: TRBJ2-1
clone size: NA
CDR3 DNA: TGTGCCAGCAGCCCCCGGGGTAGCGGGAGCGACAATGAGCAGTTCTTC
CDR3 protein: CASSPRGSGSDNEQFF

V gene: TRBV29-1
D gene: NA
J gene: TRBJ1-1
clone size: NA
CDR3 DNA: TGCAGCGTTGGTCAGGGGTCTGTTACTGAAGCTTTCTTT
CDR3 protein: CSVGQGSVTEAFF

V gene: TRBV18
D gene: NA
J gene: TRBJ2-1
clone size: NA
CDR3 DNA: TGTGCCAGCTCACCAGGTCGGGTAAATGAGCAGTTCTTC
CDR3 protein: CASSPGRVNEQFF

V gene: TRBV5-6
D gene: TRBD1
J gene: TRBJ2-7
clone size: few
CDR3 DNA: TGTGCCAGCAGCGTCGGACAGGGAACCTACGAGCAGTACTTC
CDR3 protein: CASSVGQGTYEQYF

V gene: TRBV5-1
D gene: NA
J gene: TRBJ2-2
clone size: NA
CDR3 DNA: TGCGCCAGCAGCTTTCTCACGTGGGCTGCCGGGGAGCTGTTTTTT
CDR3 protein: CASSFLTWAAGELFF

V gene: TRBV7-8
D gene: TRBD1
J gene: TRBJ2-6
clone size: NA
CDR3 DNA: TGTGCCAGCAGCTTAGAAGACCACAGGGGACGGGCTGGGGCCAACGTCCTGACTTTC
CDR3 protein: CASSLEDHRGRAGANVLTF

V gene: TRBV5-6
D gene: NA
J gene: TRBJ1-2
clone size: NA
CDR3 DNA: TGTGCCAGCAGCTTGGGAGAGTTGGCAGGGATCTATGGCTACACCTTC
CDR3 protein: CASSLGELAGIYGYTF

V gene: TRBV7-9
D gene: TRBD1
J gene: TRBJ1-1
clone size: NA
CDR3 DNA: TGTTCCAGCAGCTACTCGGGACAGGGAAGGGAAGCTTTCTTT
CDR3 protein: CSSSYSGQGREAFF

V gene: TRBV14
D gene: TRBD1
J gene: TRBJ2-5
clone size: NA
CDR3 DNA: TGTGCCAGCAGCCAAGGACGGCCGGGACAGGGATGGGCCTGGACCCAGTACTTC
CDR3 protein: CASSQGRPGQGWAWTQYF

V gene: TRBV4-1
D gene: TRBD2
J gene: TRBJ2-7
clone size: NA
CDR3 DNA: TGCGCCAGCAGCCAAGATTCGGGGGGAACTTCCTACGAGCAGTACTTC
CDR3 protein: CASSQDSGGTSYEQYF

V gene: TRBV19
D gene: NA
J gene: TRBJ1-1
clone size: many
CDR3 DNA: TGTGCCAGTAGTATATCCAGCGGAGATCGAGGGACTGAAGCTTTCTTT
CDR3 protein: CASSISSGDRGTEAFF

V gene: TRBV30
D gene: NA
J gene: TRBJ2-7
clone size: NA
CDR3 DNA: TGTGCCTGGAGCCCGACGGGGTACGAGCAGTACTTC
CDR3 protein: CAWSPTGYEQYF

V gene: TRBV2
D gene: NA
J gene: TRBJ2-3
clone size: NA
CDR3 DNA: TGTGCCAGCAGCCCGTTACGGGGGAGAGGCACAGATACGCAGTATTTT
CDR3 protein: CASSPLRGRGTDTQYF

V gene: TRBV4-2
D gene: NA
J gene: TRBJ1-5
clone size: NA
CDR3 DNA: TGTGCCAGCAGCCAAGAAGGCAGGGGTTTAAGTCAGCCCCAGCATTTT
CDR3 protein: CASSQEGRGLSQPQHF

V gene: TRBV4-3
D gene: TRBD1
J gene: TRBJ2-3
clone size: NA
CDR3 DNA: TGCGCCAGCAGCCAATCCGGGACAGGGACAGATACGCAGTATTTT
CDR3 protein: CASSQSGTGTDTQYF

V gene: TRBV27
D gene: TRBD2
J gene: TRBJ2-1
clone size: NA
CDR3 DNA: TGTGCCAGCAGCATGACTAGCGGGGGGTACAATGAGCAGTTCTTC
CDR3 protein: CASSMTSGGYNEQFF

V gene: TRBV9
D gene: TRBD1
J gene: TRBJ2-7
clone size: once
CDR3 DNA: TGTGCCAGCAGCGGGGGACAGGGGCCCTACGAGCAGTACTTC
CDR3 protein: CASSGGQGPYEQYF

V gene: TRBV7-7
D gene: TRBD2
J gene: TRBJ2-1
clone size: NA
CDR3 DNA: TGTGCCAGCAGCTTAACTAGCGGGAGGTCCTACAATGAGCAGTTCTTC
CDR3 protein: CASSLTSGRSYNEQFF

V gene: TRBV7-6
D gene: NA
J gene: TRBJ2-3
clone size: NA
CDR3 DNA: TGTGCCAGCAGCTTAGCGCGAGAGGGCCCGGCGGGAGATACGCAGTATTTT
CDR3 protein: CASSLAREGPAGDTQYF

V gene: TRBV28
D gene: NA
J gene: TRBJ1-2
clone size: NA
CDR3 DNA: TGTGCCAGCAGCCGAGGCGCGAGGGGCTACACCTTC
CDR3 protein: CASSRGARGYTF

V gene: TRBV5-1
D gene: TRBD1
J gene: TRBJ1-3
clone size: NA
CDR3 DNA: TGCGCCAGCAGCCATCGCGGACAGGGACCATTCTCTGGAAACACCATATATTTT
CDR3 protein: CASSHRGQGPFSGNTIYF

V gene: TRBV18
D gene: TRBD2
J gene: TRBJ2-2
clone size: NA
CDR3 DNA: TGTGCCAGCTCACCCTCTTTGGGACTAGCGGGAGTCAACACCGGGGAGCTGTTTTTT
CDR3 protein: CASSPSLGLAGVNTGELFF

V gene: TRBV7-9
D gene: TRBD2
J gene: TRBJ2-7
clone size: NA
CDR3 DNA: TGTGCCAGCAGCTTTTCCATCGGACTAGCGGGAAGCTACGAGCAGTACTTC
CDR3 protein: CASSFSIGLAGSYEQYF